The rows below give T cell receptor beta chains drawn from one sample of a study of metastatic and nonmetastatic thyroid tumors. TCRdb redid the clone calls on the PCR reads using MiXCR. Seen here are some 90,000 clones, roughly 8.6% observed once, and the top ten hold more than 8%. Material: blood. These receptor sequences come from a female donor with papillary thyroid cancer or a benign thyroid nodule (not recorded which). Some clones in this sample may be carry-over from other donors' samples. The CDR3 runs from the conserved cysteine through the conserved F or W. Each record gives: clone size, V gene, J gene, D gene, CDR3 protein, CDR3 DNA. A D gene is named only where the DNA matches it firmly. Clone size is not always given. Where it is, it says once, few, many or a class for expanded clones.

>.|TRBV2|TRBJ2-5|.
CASSVGEETQYF
TGTGCCAGCAGTGTTGGGGAGGAGACCCAGTACTTC
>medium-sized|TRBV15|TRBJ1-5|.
CATSRDTQPQHF
TGTGCCACCAGCAGAGATACCCAGCCCCAGCATTTT
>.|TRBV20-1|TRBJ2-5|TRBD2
CSAPWTSPTGTQYF
TGCAGTGCTCCCTGGACTAGCCCGACGGGGACCCAGTACTTC
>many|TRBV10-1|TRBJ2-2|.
CASSPAGTGTGELFF
TGCGCCAGCAGTCCGGCAGGGACGGGGACCGGGGAGCTGTTTTTT
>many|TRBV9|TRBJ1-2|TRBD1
CASSDAIGGQATIYGYTF
TGTGCCAGCAGCGACGCGATAGGTGGACAGGCGACGATCTATGGCTACACCTTC
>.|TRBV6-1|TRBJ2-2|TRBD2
CASRLAGGNTGELFF
TGTGCCAGCAGATTAGCGGGAGGTAACACCGGGGAGCTGTTTTTT
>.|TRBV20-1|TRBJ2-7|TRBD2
CSANPYSSGSGSYEQYF
TGCAGTGCCAATCCCTACTCTAGCGGGAGTGGCTCCTACGAGCAGTACTTC
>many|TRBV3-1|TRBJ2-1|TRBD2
CASSQDRLAGESSYNEQFF
TGTGCCAGCAGCCAAGATAGGCTAGCGGGGGAAAGCTCCTACAATGAGCAGTTCTTC
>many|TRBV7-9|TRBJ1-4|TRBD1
CASSTRTGGPEKLFF
TGTGCCAGCAGCACCCGGACAGGGGGCCCCGAAAAACTGTTTTTT
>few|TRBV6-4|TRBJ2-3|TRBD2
CASSQTSGESTDTQYF
TGTGCCAGCAGCCAGACTAGCGGGGAGAGCACAGATACGCAGTATTTT
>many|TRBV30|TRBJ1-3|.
CAWAGDGNTIYF
TGTGCCTGGGCGGGGGATGGAAACACCATATATTTT
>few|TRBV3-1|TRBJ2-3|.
CASSQADRYTDTQYF
TGTGCCAGCAGCCAAGCCGACAGGTACACAGATACGCAGTATTTC
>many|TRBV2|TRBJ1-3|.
CASRRQLSSGNTIYF
TGTGCCAGCAGGAGACAGCTCAGCTCTGGAAACACCATATATTTT
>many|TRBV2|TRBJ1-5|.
CASTGTLNQPQHF
TGTGCCAGCACCGGGACACTCAATCAGCCCCAGCATTTT
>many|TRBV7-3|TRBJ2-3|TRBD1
CASSRDSVTDTQYF
TGTGCCAGCAGCCGGGACAGCGTCACAGATACGCAGTATTTT
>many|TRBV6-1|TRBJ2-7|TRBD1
CATRGQGSSYEQYF
TGTGCCACGCGAGGACAGGGGAGCTCCTACGAGCAGTACTTC
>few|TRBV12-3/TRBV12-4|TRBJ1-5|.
CASSFKTQWGARDNQPQHF
TGTGCCAGCAGTTTCAAAACCCAATGGGGGGCGCGTGACAATCAGCCCCAGCATTTT
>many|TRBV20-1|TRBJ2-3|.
CSARPAAHRIRDTQYF
TGCAGTGCTAGACCGGCAGCCCACCGAATAAGGGATACGCAGTATTTT
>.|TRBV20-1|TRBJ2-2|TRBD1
CSARDRTGGVSGELFF
TGCAGTGCTAGAGATCGGACAGGGGGCGTGTCCGGGGAGCTGTTTTTT
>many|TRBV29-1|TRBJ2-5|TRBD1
CSGGTGFQETQYF
TGCAGCGGTGGGACAGGGTTCCAAGAGACCCAGTACTTC
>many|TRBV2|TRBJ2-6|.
CASSEWGQSGANVLTF
TGTGCCAGCAGTGAGTGGGGGCAATCTGGAGCCAACGTCCTGACTTTC
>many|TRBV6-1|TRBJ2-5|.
CASSPGWETQYF
TGTGCCAGCAGTCCAGGGTGGGAGACCCAGTACTTC
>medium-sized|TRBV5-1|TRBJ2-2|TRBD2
CASSLDPSGAPNTGELFF
TGCGCCAGCAGCTTGGATCCTAGCGGGGCCCCGAACACCGGGGAGCTGTTTTTT
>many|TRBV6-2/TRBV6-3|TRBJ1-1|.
CASSYGKNTEAFF
TGTGCCAGCAGTTACGGGAAGAACACTGAAGCTTTCTTT
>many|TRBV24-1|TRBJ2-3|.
CATSGGRDLDTQYF
TGTGCCACCAGTGGAGGCCGGGATCTTGATACGCAGTATTTT
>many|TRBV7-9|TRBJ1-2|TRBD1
CASSLGGGYTF
TGTGCCAGCAGTTTAGGGGGCGGCTACACCTTC
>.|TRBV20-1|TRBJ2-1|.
CSAMVLSSYNEQFF
TGCAGTGCTATGGTCCTAAGCTCCTACAATGAGCAGTTCTTC
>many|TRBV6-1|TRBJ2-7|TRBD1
CASGNRGTGIEQYF
TGTGCCAGCGGAAATCGTGGGACAGGGATCGAGCAGTACTTC
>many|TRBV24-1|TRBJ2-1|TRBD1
CATSDLGQSNEQFF
TGTGCCACCAGTGACCTGGGACAGTCCAATGAGCAGTTCTTC
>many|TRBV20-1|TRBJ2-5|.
CSARDRTLKETQYF
TGCAGTGCTAGAGACCGGACCTTAAAAGAGACCCAGTACTTC
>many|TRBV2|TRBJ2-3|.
CATRGAFSSDTQYF
TGTGCCACCAGGGGGGCCTTTAGCTCAGATACGCAGTATTTT
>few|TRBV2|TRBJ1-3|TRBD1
CASRQGVSGNTIYF
TGTGCCAGCAGACAGGGGGTGTCTGGAAACACCATATATTTT
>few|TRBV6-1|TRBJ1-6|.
CASSRESGSPLHF
TGTGCCAGCAGTAGGGAGTCTGGGTCACCCCTCCACTTT
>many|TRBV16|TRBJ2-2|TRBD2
CASSQGLATGELFF
TGTGCCAGCAGCCAAGGACTAGCGACCGGGGAGCTGTTTTTT
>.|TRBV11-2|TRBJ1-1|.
CASSLRGHQNTEAFF
TGTGCCAGCAGCTTACGTGGCCATCAGAACACTGAAGCTTTCTTT